These 10 T cell receptor beta chains came from one sample sequenced in a study of metastatic and nonmetastatic thyroid tumors. Not a single patient had been given any form of treatment at any point before undergoing thyroid surgery. TCRdb called clones again from the PCR reads with MiXCR. The sample shows some 41,000 clones, under 4% of them seen only once. Material for sequencing was blood. The receptor set was obtained from a female donor with papillary thyroid cancer or a benign thyroid nodule (not recorded which). Some clones in this sample may be carry-over from other donors' samples.

Only a few counts were recorded for this clone. V usage is TRBV27 and J usage is TRBJ1-2; possible D gene TRBD1, 5 bases. The germline V and J ends were trimmed by 5 bases and 2 bases, with 12 bases remaining between them. Germline V gives CDR1 MNHEY, CDR2 SMNVEV (reference sequence). The CDR3 length is 14 residues. CDR3 DNA: TGTGCCAGCAGTCGACAGATATTCAACTATGGCTACACCTTC. It translates to CASSRQIFNYGYTF.

This clone was picked up many times. The rearrangement joins TRBV24-1 to TRBJ2-7, with D maybe TRBD2 (6 bases). The germline gives CDR1 KGHDR, CDR2 SFDVKD. The CDR3 is 18 residues long. V gave up 1 base and J gave up 4 bases, with 22 bases separating them. CDR3 nucleotide sequence: TGTGCCACCAGTGATTTTGGCCCCCGAATAGCGGAATTATACGAGCAGTACTTC. Its translation: CATSDFGPRIAELYEQYF.

This clone has at least ten counts. The rearrangement uses TRBV2 and TRBJ1-2, with D maybe TRBD1 (6 bases). V shed 9 bases and J shed 4 bases, with 12 bases lying between them. The CDR3 has 12 residues. Germline lookup yields CDR1 SNHLY and CDR2 FYNNEI. CDR3 residues: CASSRGPYGYTF. The CDR3 bases are TGTGCCAGTTCCCGGGGGCCCTATGGCTACACCTTC.

This clone was counted only a few times. Here the CDR3 DNA reads TGTGCCAGCAGATCTCAGACAGGGGGTTACAATCAGCCCCAGCATTTT. This translates into CASRSQTGGYNQPQHF. The rearrangement links TRBV27 to TRBJ1-5, with 9 nucleotides matching TRBD1. Germline CDR1 reads MNHEY; CDR2 reads SMNVEV (reference sequence). This CDR3 is 16 amino acids long. V was pared by 6 bases and J by 3 bases, with 9 bases of the junction left unmatched.

The J gene is TRBJ1-5, the V gene TRBV12-3 or TRBV12-4, with a weak D call TRBD1 (5 bases). This CDR3 contains 13 residues. V gave up 6 bases and J gave up 16 bases, with 22 bases separating them. In DNA, the CDR3 is TGTGCCAGCAGGCAGGGTGGCAATCAGCTCCAACATTTT. Encoded protein: CASRQGGNQLQHF.

This clone was seen more than once but under ten times. This chain joins TRBV6-1 and TRBJ1-4; maybe TRBD1 (6 bases). CDR3 length: 13 residues. Germline-derived CDR1 and CDR2 are MNHNS and SASEGT. V was shortened by 10 bases and J by 4 bases, with 13 bases between the two germline ends. Written as DNA, the CDR3 is TGTGCCACCCGGGACAAGAATAATGAAAAACTGTTTTTT. This encodes CATRDKNNEKLFF.

Only a few counts were recorded for this clone. This chain uses TRBV6-4 with TRBJ2-3; D remains ambiguous. Looked up from germline, CDR1 is MRHNA and CDR2 is SNTAGT. Trimming shortened V by 0 bases and J by 0 bases, and 4 bases separated the two germline ends. This CDR3 region has 14 residues. CDR3 in DNA: TGTGCCAGCAGTGACTCCGACAGCACAGATACGCAGTATTTT. Protein product: CASSDSDSTDTQYF.

This clone has more than one count but fewer than ten. V and J are TRBV7-9 and TRBJ2-2; D is perhaps TRBD2 (6 bases). CDR1 is SEHNR, CDR2 FQNEAQ, per germline (reference sequence). Trimming removed 3 bases from V and 4 bases from J, with 12 bases in between. CDR3 length: 15 amino acids. The CDR3 loop reads CASSLVSGGTGELFF. The CDR3 nucleotides are TGTGCCAGCAGCTTGGTTAGCGGAGGCACCGGGGAGCTGTTTTTT.

This clone came up a few times. CDR3 sequence: CASSGGDYGYTF. The CDR3 coding sequence is TGTGCCAGTTCTGGGGGGGACTATGGCTACACCTTC. This chain uses TRBV10-3 with TRBJ1-2; D possibly corresponds to TRBD1 (5 bases). The CDR3 is made up of 12 amino acids. Deletions cut 10 bases from V and 3 bases from J, with 12 bases between. CDR1 and CDR2 from the germline V gene are ENHRY and SYGVKD.

The CDR3 DNA follows: TGCGCCAGCAGCCCCCATGGAGACCGTCGGGGGACCCAGTACTTC. Its protein product is CASSPHGDRRGTQYF. The chain uses TRBV5-1 and TRBJ2-5, with D perhaps matching TRBD2 (5 bases). Germline V CDR1 and CDR2: SGHRS, YFSETQ. The V end lost 4 bases, the J end lost 7 bases, and 20 bases lay between the germline ends. The CDR3 has 15 residues.